The 32 T cell receptor beta chains listed next were all sequenced from one sample in a study of blood T cell repertoires in COVID-19 (dated by TCRdb to about 2020). Library method: the immunoSEQ multiplex PCR assay. In TCRdb, the immuneACCESS table is reduced to in-frame sequences with V and J assigned. These tables do not hold every clone; where another copy was compared, an unresolved V gene accounts for under half, and the others remain unexplained. This sample holds roughly 290,000 clones; approximately 88% were observed only once. Under 7% of the sample comes from the top ten. Input material: PBMCs or T cells enriched from blood (not recorded which). These receptors came from a middle-aged woman who had recovered from COVID-19.

J is TRBJ2-5 and V is TRBV6-5; 9 nucleotides line up with TRBD1. Germline values: CDR1 MNHEY, CDR2 SVGAGI. The CDR3 extends over 13 amino acids. V lost 6 bases, J lost 4 bases, and 3 bases stayed unmatched. The CDR3 sequence is CASRTGGGETQYF. The CDR3, as DNA: TGTGCCAGCAGGACAGGGGGTGGAGAGACCCAGTACTTC.

V usage is TRBV5-4 and J usage is TRBJ2-1; 10 bases align to TRBD2. Germline CDR1 is SGHNT and CDR2 is YYREEE (reference sequence). This CDR3 has 17 amino acids. J gave up 3 bases and V 0 bases, and 6 bases lay outside the gene matches. The CDR3 sequence is CASSLDLAGVYYNEQFF. Here the CDR3 DNA reads TGTGCCAGCAGCTTGGATCTAGCGGGAGTATACTACAATGAGCAGTTCTTC.

This clone was counted a single time. This chain joins TRBV2 and TRBJ1-2; possibly TRBD1 for D (6 bases). The CDR3 spans 13 residues. Trimming shortened V by 5 bases and J by 4 bases, and 11 bases separated the two germline ends. Per germline, CDR1 SNHLY and CDR2 FYNNEI. CDR3 sequence: CASSLDRAYGYTF. CDR3 in DNA: TGTGCCAGCAGTTTGGACAGAGCCTATGGCTACACCTTC.

V usage is TRBV12-3 or TRBV12-4 and J usage is TRBJ1-2; 10 bases match TRBD1. Trimming removed 6 bases from V and 6 bases from J; junction bases left unmatched: 1. The CDR3 has 12 residues. The CDR3 reads CASRGTGDGYTF. The CDR3 nucleotides are TGTGCCAGCAGGGGGACAGGGGATGGCTACACCTTC.

In this sample, this clone turned up once. The chain employs TRBV28 and TRBJ1-5, with 8 bases matching TRBD1. Germline CDR1 is MDHEN and CDR2 is SYDVKM. Trimming removed 2 bases from V and 9 bases from J; junction bases left unmatched: 6. The CDR3 has 14 amino acids. The CDR3 here is CASSLAGGWRPQHF. Here the CDR3 DNA reads TGTGCCAGCAGTTTAGCAGGGGGCTGGCGGCCCCAGCATTTT.

V usage is TRBV20-1 and J usage is TRBJ2-7, with 14 bases matching TRBD2. CDR1 is DFQATT, CDR2 SNEGSKA, per germline (reference sequence). The CDR3 has 16 residues. Germline trimming cut 3 bases from V and 7 bases from J; bases unmatched to any gene: 11. This chain's CDR3 is CSASLIGTSGSGEQYF. In DNA form, the CDR3 reads TGCAGTGCTAGTTTGATCGGGACTAGCGGGAGTGGAGAGCAGTACTTC.

CDR3 sequence: CASSGGTAGNTIYF. The CDR3 DNA follows: TGCGCCAGCAGCGGGGGGACAGCCGGAAACACCATATATTTT. The rearrangement uses TRBV5-1 and TRBJ1-3, with TRBD1 identical over 7 bases. Germline V gene sequence: CDR1 SGHRS, CDR2 YFSETQ. Losses at the gene ends were 4 bases for V and 4 bases for J; bases not matched to a gene: 5. This CDR3 is 14 amino acids long.

The CDR3: CASSLEGGEGYTF. The CDR3 nucleotides are TGTGCCAGCAGCTTAGAAGGGGGCGAAGGCTACACCTTC. The chain is built from TRBV13 and TRBJ1-2, with TRBD1 matching 7 bases. Trimming removed 1 base from V and 8 bases from J; junction bases left unmatched: 4. Germline V gene data show CDR1 as PRHDT and CDR2 as FYEKMQ (reference sequence). There are 13 residues in the CDR3.

The chain joins TRBV5-4 to TRBJ2-2, with 9 bases aligning to TRBD1. V shed 1 base and J 11 bases; nucleotides not matched to a gene: 3. The CDR3 is 13 amino acids. The germline CDR1 and CDR2 sequences are SGHNT and YYREEE (reference sequence). The CDR3 is CASSLTGGVELFF. For the CDR3, the DNA is TGTGCCAGCAGCTTGACAGGGGGCGTTGAGCTGTTTTTT.

The chain is built from TRBV18 and TRBJ2-2, with a weak D call TRBD1 (6 bases). Germline CDR1 reads KGHSH; CDR2 reads LQKENI. The ends were cut back, 5 bases at V and 0 bases at J, with 31 bases in the middle. The CDR3 has 22 residues. The CDR3 DNA follows: TGTGCCAGCTCAGGACCGCTCCGGGACAAAAATAACACGGCTACGAACACCGGGGAGCTGTTTTTT. It specifies CASSGPLRDKNNTATNTGELFF.

The chain employs TRBV6-5 and TRBJ2-3, with TRBD1 identical over 10 bases. V gave up 5 bases and J gave up 7 bases; unmatched junction bases: 9. Looked up from germline, CDR1 is MNHEY and CDR2 is SVGAGI. The CDR3 runs to 15 residues. The CDR3 bases are TGTGCCAGCAGTCACCCGGGACAGGGGTGGAATACGCAGTATTTT. As protein: CASSHPGQGWNTQYF.

With regard to this clone: Additional DNA sequences in this sample encode the identical CDR3. V gene TRBV28 combines with J gene TRBJ2-1; TRBD2 matches 11 bases. CDR1 is MDHEN and CDR2 is SYDVKM in the germline V gene. The ends lost 6 bases at V and 6 bases at J; junction bases unmatched: 7. This CDR3 is built from 15 residues. CDR3 nucleotides: TGTGCCAGCAGCCCACGACTAGCGGGGAGCAATGAGCAGTTCTTC. Its translation is CASSPRLAGSNEQFF.

This chain links TRBV2 with TRBJ1-4, with TRBD1 matching over 8 bases. CDR3 length: 12 amino acids. The V and J ends lost 6 bases and 6 bases, in that order; junction bases with no gene match: 0. The germline V gene encodes CDR1 SNHLY and CDR2 FYNNEI. This chain's CDR3 is CASRDRDEKLFF. The CDR3 coding sequence is TGTGCCAGCAGGGACAGGGATGAAAAACTGTTTTTT.

V is TRBV4-3 and J is TRBJ2-6, with a tentative D call TRBD1 (5 bases). Germline CDR1 is LGHNA and CDR2 is YSLEER. The CDR3 runs to 17 residues. Trimming cost V 2 bases and J 2 bases, with 13 bases left between them. The CDR3 DNA reads as TGCGCCAGCAGCCAAAACCCTACAGGTGCTGGGGCCAACGTCCTGACTTTC. This translates into CASSQNPTGAGANVLTF.

J is TRBJ1-2 and V is TRBV3-1 (or the pseudogene TRBV3-2); TRBD1 might be the D (6 bases). V dropped 6 bases and J dropped 1 base, with 24 bases sitting between them. The CDR3 contains 18 residues. Germline loops: CDR1 LGHDT, CDR2 YNNKEL (reference sequence). The CDR3 region has the DNA TGTGCCAGCAGTCGGGACATCAAGGACTGGTTGGATAACTATGGCTACACCTTC. It yields the protein CASSRDIKDWLDNYGYTF.

V and J are TRBV3-1 (or the pseudogene TRBV3-2) and TRBJ2-1; TRBD2 matches at 7 bases. This CDR3 has 16 amino acids. V shed 1 base and J 2 bases; nucleotides not matched to a gene: 5. In germline, CDR1 is LGHDT, CDR2 YNNKEL (reference sequence). For the CDR3, the DNA is TGTGCCAGCAGCCAAGGGCCGGGACTAACCTACAATGAGCAGTTCTTC. Translated, it gives CASSQGPGLTYNEQFF.

The CDR3: CASPGFRDSSYEQYF. Here the CDR3 DNA reads TGCGCCAGTCCCGGCTTTAGGGACAGCTCCTACGAGCAGTACTTC. The chain carries TRBV5-1 and TRBJ2-7; TRBD1 matches 7 bases. In germline, CDR1 is SGHRS, CDR2 YFSETQ. J gave up 0 bases and V 8 bases, and 11 bases lay outside the gene matches. This CDR3 has 15 amino acids. Together with reference TRBV5-1 and TRBJ2-7, the CDR3 gives the full variable domain: KAGVTQTPRYLIKTRGQQVTLSCSPISGHRSVSWYQQTPGQGLQFLFEYFSETQRNKGNFPGRFSGRQFSNSRSEMNVSTLELGDSALYLCASPGFRDSSYEQYFGPGTRLTVT.

This sequence joins TRBV4-1 and TRBJ1-3, with D unclear. This CDR3 is 17 amino acids long. Germline lookup yields CDR1 MGHRA and CDR2 YSYEKL. Trimming removed 3 bases from V and 0 bases from J, with 15 bases in between. The DNA of the CDR3 is TGCGCCAGCAGCCAGGTGAGCAATCCCCTCTCTGGAAACACCATATATTTT. Translating it yields CASSQVSNPLSGNTIYF.

The chain joins TRBV5-4 to TRBJ2-2, with TRBD2 matching over 14 bases. V dropped 4 bases and J dropped 6; count of bases not matched to a gene: 5. The germline gives CDR1 SGHNT, CDR2 YYREEE (reference sequence). The CDR3 totals 16 residues. The CDR3 reads CASSRGLAGVSGELFF. DNA for the CDR3: TGTGCCAGCAGCCGGGGACTAGCGGGAGTATCCGGGGAGCTGTTTTTT.

This chain links TRBV20-1 with TRBJ1-6; 7 nucleotides match TRBD1. CDR1 is DFQATT, CDR2 SNEGSKA, per germline (reference sequence). This CDR3 contains 14 residues. V gave up 3 bases and J gave up 3 bases; unmatched junction bases: 2. In DNA, the CDR3 is TGCAGTGCTAGTCGACAGGGCTATAATTCACCCCTCCACTTT. It encodes CSASRQGYNSPLHF.

This chain joins TRBV7-3 and TRBJ2-3; 12 bases map to TRBD2. Germline V gene sequence: CDR1 SGHTA, CDR2 FQGTGA. The CDR3 runs to 16 residues. Trimming took 4 bases from V and 4 from J; bases not matched to a gene: 6. Here the CDR3 reads CASSSSTSGGADTQYF. The CDR3 coding sequence is TGTGCCAGCAGCTCCTCGACTAGCGGGGGCGCAGATACGCAGTATTTT.

The chain couples TRBV2 to TRBJ2-6; D remains unclear. There are 16 residues in the CDR3. The germline V gene encodes CDR1 SNHLY and CDR2 FYNNEI. With 3 bases removed from V and 0 bases from J, the gap between germline ends came to 9 bases. This CDR3 is CASSETLLSGANVLTF. The DNA of the CDR3 is TGTGCCAGCAGTGAGACTCTTCTCTCTGGGGCCAACGTCCTGACTTTC.

The V gene is TRBV6-2 or TRBV6-3, the J gene TRBJ1-6; 8 bases agree with TRBD1. J was trimmed by 9 bases and V by 6 bases; bases with no gene match: 7. CDR3 length: 14 amino acids. CDR1 is MNHEY and CDR2 is SVGEGT in the germline V gene. The CDR3 loop reads CASSRQGARSPLHF. DNA of the CDR3: TGTGCCAGCAGCCGTCAGGGGGCGCGTTCACCCCTCCACTTT.

The chain has TRBV9 and TRBJ2-7; 9 bases agree with TRBD2. Germline values: CDR1 SGDLS, CDR2 YYNGEE. This CDR3 has 17 amino acids. V was pared by 0 bases and J by 7 bases, with 14 bases of the junction left unmatched. The CDR3 sequence: CASSVGGTSGPAGEQYF. For the CDR3, the DNA is TGTGCCAGCAGCGTAGGGGGAACTAGCGGGCCTGCAGGGGAGCAGTACTTC.

The chain links TRBV30 to TRBJ2-1, with D hard to call. The length of the CDR3 is 12 residues. Trimming left V 0 bases short and J 10 bases short, with 10 bases between. The germline gives CDR1 GTSNPN, CDR2 SVGIG (reference sequence). The CDR3 DNA reads as TGTGCCTGGAGTGTACCTCTAGTGGAGCAGTTCTTC. Its protein product is CAWSVPLVEQFF.

The chain uses TRBV7-9 and TRBJ2-1; maybe TRBD2 (6 bases). Trimming took 5 bases from V and 9 from J, leaving 11 bases between them. This CDR3 is built from 12 residues. Germline lookup yields CDR1 SEHNR and CDR2 FQNEAQ (reference sequence). For the CDR3, the DNA is TGTGCCAGCAGCAGCTCCGGGAGTGAGCAGTTCTTC. It yields the protein CASSSSGSEQFF.

This chain connects TRBV7-6 to TRBJ2-7; 8 nucleotides match TRBD2. V was clipped by 2 bases and J by 3 bases; unmatched bases: 15. The CDR3 consists of 18 residues. The germline CDR1 and CDR2 sequences are SGHVS and FNYEAQ. In DNA form, the CDR3 reads TGTGCCAGCAGCTTATTACCCGGCGTGAGCGGGAGCTACTACGAGCAGTACTTC. This sequence encodes CASSLLPGVSGSYYEQYF.

This clone occurred a few times. The chain carries TRBV4-3 and TRBJ2-2; the D gene is possibly TRBD2 (5 bases). The V end lost 4 bases, the J end lost 5 bases, and 20 bases lay between the germline ends. CDR1 is LGHNA and CDR2 is YSLEER in the germline V gene. The CDR3 loop spans 17 amino acids. In DNA, the CDR3 is TGCGCCAGCAGCCGCCAACCCCCCCCGACGGGGACCGGGGAGCTGTTTTTT. Its protein is CASSRQPPPTGTGELFF.

This chain uses TRBV2 with TRBJ2-7; 7 nucleotides line up with TRBD2. The V gene's germline CDR1 is SNHLY and CDR2 FYNNEI. The CDR3 loop spans 13 amino acids. V lost 8 bases and J lost 4; bases outside the gene matches: 8. CDR3 in DNA: TGTGCCAGCGGGCGGGAGTTCGGGTACGAGCAGTACTTC. Encoded protein: CASGREFGYEQYF.

The V and J genes are TRBV6-5 and TRBJ1-4, with D tentatively TRBD1 (5 bases). Germline V gene data show CDR1 as MNHEY and CDR2 as SVGAGI. The CDR3 totals 15 residues. V shed 6 bases and J shed 3 bases, with 14 bases lying between them. The DNA for the CDR3 is TGTGCCAGCAGGCCCTCAGGGTTTCCTAATGAAAAACTGTTTTTT. Amino acids: CASRPSGFPNEKLFF.

This chain uses TRBV15 with TRBJ2-7, with 13 bases identical to TRBD2. The CDR3 is made up of 19 amino acids. The V segment lost 2 bases and the J segment 0 bases; nucleotides outside the gene matches: 10. Germline V gives CDR1 LNHNV, CDR2 YYDKDF (reference sequence). CDR3 region: CATSRRTSGSTYSSYEQYF. The CDR3 nucleotides are TGTGCCACCAGCAGACGGACTAGCGGGAGCACGTACAGCTCCTACGAGCAGTACTTC.

The chain has TRBV28 and TRBJ2-7, with a weak D call TRBD2 (5 bases). The V and J ends lost 7 bases and 6 bases respectively, with 16 bases between them. In germline, CDR1 is MDHEN, CDR2 SYDVKM. The CDR3 runs 13 residues. CDR3 residues: CASTITLRGEQYF. The DNA for the CDR3 is TGTGCCAGCACTATAACCCTCCGGGGCGAGCAGTACTTC. Supplemented by reference TRBV28 and TRBJ2-7, the full variable domain reads DVKVTQSSRYLVKRTGEKVFLECVQDMDHENMFWYRQDPGLGLRLIYFSYDVKMKEKGDIPEGYSVSREKKERFSLILESASTNQTSMYLCASTITLRGEQYFGPGTRLTVT.